These 25 T cell receptor beta chains were all obtained from the same sample, sequenced in a study of CD8+CD57+ T cells in acquired aplastic anemia. Genomic DNA, serving as template, underwent TCR beta VDJ and CDR3 profiling. A single record per CDR3 protein comes from TCRdb applying MiXCR to the reads. The data contain 150,000 to 200,000 distinct CDR3 sequences, 35% to 50% of them singletons. Source material: sorted CD4+, CD8+, or CD8+CD57+ T cells (not recorded which) from PBMCs. The receptor set was obtained from a human donor in good health.

This clonotype was detected ten times or more. CDR3 nucleotides: TGTGCCAGCAGCGCCGGGACCCAGAGCTCCTACGAGCAGTACTTC. Its protein product is CASSAGTQSSYEQYF. This chain connects TRBV5-4 to TRBJ2-7; D might be TRBD1 or TRBD2, each matching 5 bases. The CDR3 contains 15 residues. V lost 4 bases and J 0 bases, leaving 14 bases between the germline ends. Germline V gene lookup returns CDR1 SGHNT and CDR2 YYREEE (reference sequence).

V gene TRBV20-1 combines with J gene TRBJ2-3; D is possibly TRBD2 (8 bases). The CDR3 contains 14 residues. V lost 5 bases, J lost 2 bases, and 14 bases lay in between. Germline values: CDR1 DFQATT, CDR2 SNEGSKA (reference sequence). The DNA of the CDR3 is TGCAGTGCTGGGACAGCGGGGGTCACAGATACGCAGTATTTT. The encoded protein is CSAGTAGVTDTQYF.

This clonotype was recorded at least ten times. Here the CDR3 DNA reads TGTGCCAGCAGCTTAGTCCGGTCTACGGGGCTGTTTTTT. This encodes CASSLVRSTGLFF. This sequence joins TRBV7-8 and TRBJ2-2; no firm D call. Per the germline V gene, CDR1 is SGHVS and CDR2 is FQNEAQ. The CDR3 runs 13 residues. Trimming pared 1 base from V and 13 bases from J, leaving 13 bases between.

This clonotype was seen ten or more times. CDR3 residues: CASSARGGYEQYF. The CDR3 coding sequence is TGTGCCAGCAGCGCCCGGGGGGGCTACGAGCAGTACTTC. V and J are TRBV3-1 and TRBJ2-7; 8 positions agree with TRBD2. The CDR3 is 13 amino acids. CDR1 and CDR2 from the germline V gene are LGHDT and YNNKEL (reference sequence). The ends lost 5 bases at V and 3 bases at J; junction bases unmatched: 3.

The chain links TRBV7-9 to TRBJ2-7, with D unresolved. Deletions cut 1 base from V and 3 bases from J, with 7 bases between. Germline values: CDR1 SEHNR, CDR2 FQNEAQ (reference sequence). The CDR3 totals 13 residues. CDR3 nucleotide sequence: TGTGCCAGCAGCTTAGTGCATGACTACGAGCAGTACTTC. Protein sequence: CASSLVHDYEQYF.

The gene calls are TRBV20-1 and TRBJ1-4, with D perhaps TRBD1 (5 bases). The V end lost 5 bases, the J end lost 7 bases, and 17 bases lay between the germline ends. The germline CDR1 and CDR2 sequences are DFQATT and SNEGSKA (reference sequence). CDR3 length equals 14 residues. CDR3 region: CSAGPGTSVEKLFF. The CDR3, as DNA: TGCAGTGCTGGCCCCGGGACCAGTGTTGAAAAACTGTTTTTT.

In its sample, this clonotype was seen many times. CDR3 protein: CASSIRAGHQPQHF. The CDR3 DNA reads as TGTGCCAGTAGTATCAGGGCAGGCCATCAGCCCCAGCATTTT. The chain employs TRBV19 and TRBJ1-5, with D possibly TRBD1 on 5 matching bases. The CDR3 extends over 14 amino acids. Germline-derived CDR1 and CDR2 are LNHDA and SQIVND (reference sequence). Trimming cost V 3 bases and J 5 bases, with 11 bases left between them.

Concerning this clonotype: Being one base from a much bigger clone, this may be a read error. This rearrangement joins TRBV19 to TRBJ2-1, with 9 bases aligning to TRBD1. The CDR3 is 16 residues long. V trimming: 7 bases; J trimming: 4 bases; junction bases outside the gene matches: 11. CDR1 is LNHDA and CDR2 is SQIVND in the germline V gene (reference sequence). The CDR3 DNA sequence: TGTGCCAGTAACAAGGGACAGGGACAGAAATACAATGAGCAGTTCTTC. Residues: CASNKGQGQKYNEQFF. Full variable domain (remainder filled in from reference TRBV19 and TRBJ2-1): DGGITQSPKYLFRKEGQNVTLSCEQNLNHDAMYWYRQDPGQGLRLIYYSQIVNDFQKGDIAEGYSVSREKKESFPLTVTSAQKNPTAFYLCASNKGQGQKYNEQFFGPGTRLTVL.

This clonotype has ten or more counts. This chain links TRBV5-5 with TRBJ2-1; no clear D. CDR1 SGHKS and CDR2 YYEKEE come from the germline V gene (reference sequence). Between the trimmed V and J ends, which lost 6 bases and 4 bases, there was a span of 17 bases. CDR3 length equals 15 residues. CDR3 sequence: CASKTLTYLYNEQFF. The CDR3, as DNA: TGTGCCAGCAAGACACTCACATATTTATACAATGAGCAGTTCTTC.

The chain couples TRBV29-1 to TRBJ2-7; TRBD2 agrees at 11 bases. CDR1 and CDR2 from the germline V gene are SQVTM and ANQGSEA. CDR3 length: 15 amino acids. The trim removed 6 bases at V and 2 bases at J, leaving 9 bases unmatched. DNA of the CDR3: TGCAGCGTCACGGGGCTAGCGGGAGGTCCCTACGAGCAGTACTTC. This translates into CSVTGLAGGPYEQYF.

V is TRBV24-1 and J is TRBJ2-6, with D possibly being TRBD2 (5 bases). The V end lost 1 base, the J end lost 0 bases, and 15 bases lay between the germline ends. Looked up from germline, CDR1 is KGHDR and CDR2 is SFDVKD. The CDR3 spans 19 residues. The CDR3 DNA reads TGTGCCACCAGTGATTTCGGAGGCATCGGCAGCTCTGGGGCCAACGTCCTGACTTTC. Its protein is CATSDFGGIGSSGANVLTF.

This clonotype showed up just once. CDR3 sequence: CSVGDRATYEQYF. The CDR3 DNA sequence: TGCAGTGTCGGGGACAGGGCCACCTACGAGCAGTACTTC. This chain uses TRBV20-1 with TRBJ2-7; 9 bases map to TRBD1. Germline values: CDR1 DFQATT, CDR2 SNEGSKA (reference sequence). The CDR3 has 13 residues. V lost 7 bases to trimming and J lost 2 bases; unmatched junction nucleotides: 6.

This clonotype was counted a single time. A much larger clone sits a single nucleotide away, making a read error possible. This chain uses TRBV6-5 with TRBJ2-1; D call uncertain. The CDR3 loop spans 13 amino acids. Germline-derived CDR1 and CDR2 are MNHEY and SVGAGI. The CDR3 sequence: CASSYKSQNERFF. The CDR3 DNA is TGTGCCAGCAGTTACAAGTCCCAAAATGAGCGGTTCTTC.

This clonotype was recorded many times. The chain combines TRBV5-1 with TRBJ2-5, with TRBD2 matching 13 bases. CDR3 length equals 14 residues. V was clipped by 7 bases and J by 5 bases; unmatched bases: 5. Germline lookup yields CDR1 SGHRS and CDR2 YFSETQ. The CDR3 DNA sequence: TGCGCCAGCGGAACTAGCGGGAGGGGTGAGACCCAGTACTTC. It translates to CASGTSGRGETQYF.

There are many counts of this clonotype. V and J are TRBV4-1 and TRBJ2-5; D unresolved. The germline V and J ends were trimmed by 1 base and 2 bases, with 14 bases remaining between them. Germline V gene sequence: CDR1 MGHRA, CDR2 YSYEKL. This CDR3 comprises 16 residues. The CDR3 sequence: CASSQGGAASQETQYF. DNA for the CDR3: TGCGCCAGCAGCCAAGGGGGTGCCGCTTCGCAAGAGACCCAGTACTTC.

This chain uses TRBV24-1 with TRBJ2-5; D remains ambiguous. This CDR3 region has 15 residues. V lost 4 bases and J lost 0, with 11 bases in between. CDR1 is KGHDR, CDR2 SFDVKD, per germline. The CDR3 nucleotides are TGTGCCACCAGTGAGCCGGACGGGTACCAAGAGACCCAGTACTTC. The encoded protein is CATSEPDGYQETQYF.

Comment on this clonotype: This may come from a read error, since a much larger clone is one base off. The V call is TRBV12-3 or TRBV12-4, the J call TRBJ2-6; no reliable D call. The germline V and J ends were trimmed by 5 bases and 0 bases, with 11 bases remaining between them. CDR3 length: 16 residues. The CDR3 DNA reads TGTGCCAGCAGTCCCGTCCGAGACTCTGGGGCCAACGTCCTGACTTTC. It yields the protein CASSPVRDSGANVLTF.

The J gene is TRBJ1-4, the V gene TRBV6-2 or TRBV6-3, with TRBD1 identical over 12 bases. V was pared by 2 bases and J by 6 bases, with 7 bases of the junction left unmatched. The CDR3 has 17 amino acids. Germline V gene data show CDR1 as MNHEY and CDR2 as SVGEGT. CDR3 sequence: CASSYGGTGGEDEKLFF. CDR3 nucleotide sequence: TGTGCCAGCAGTTACGGTGGGACAGGGGGCGAGGATGAAAAACTGTTTTTT.

This clonotype was detected many times. The chain is built from TRBV20-1 and TRBJ2-3; D is undetermined. Trimming removed 5 bases at V and 0 bases at J, with 6 bases between. CDR3 length equals 12 residues. CDR1 and CDR2 from the germline V gene are DFQATT and SNEGSKA (reference sequence). DNA for the CDR3: TGCAGTGCTGTTCCTAGCACAGATACGCAGTATTTT. Protein: CSAVPSTDTQYF.

The sample holds a few counts of this clonotype. The chain carries TRBV6-4 and TRBJ2-3; TRBD2 is a possible D gene (5 bases). V lost 0 bases and J lost 9, with 10 bases in between. The germline gives CDR1 MRHNA, CDR2 SNTAGT. This CDR3 spans 13 amino acids. The CDR3 nucleotides are TGTGCCAGCAGTGACTCGAGGGCGGGCACGCAGTATTTT. Encoded protein: CASSDSRAGTQYF.

The sample holds a few counts of this clonotype. V usage is TRBV6-2 or TRBV6-3 and J usage is TRBJ2-5; 10 bases are a match to TRBD2. Germline V gene sequence: CDR1 MNHEY, CDR2 SVGEGT. J was trimmed by 0 bases and V by 6 bases; bases with no gene match: 10. The CDR3 consists of 17 residues. CDR3 loop: CASRLIGLAEDQETQYF. The CDR3, as DNA: TGTGCCAGCAGACTAATCGGACTAGCGGAAGACCAAGAGACCCAGTACTTC.

This chain connects TRBV19 to TRBJ1-6, with a possible D match to TRBD1 (5 bases). Trimming removed 7 bases from V and 9 bases from J, with 13 bases in between. This CDR3 region has 13 residues. Germline V lookup: CDR1 LNHDA, CDR2 SQIVND (reference sequence). The CDR3 DNA sequence: TGTGCCAGTATTAGGCAGGGCGGTTCACCCCTCCACTTT. Encoded protein: CASIRQGGSPLHF.

As regards this clonotype: One junction end disagrees with the germline gene, perhaps due to a read error. The chain combines TRBV6-5 with TRBJ1-3; D is unresolved. CDR1 and CDR2 from the germline V gene are MNHEY and SVGAGI. This CDR3 region has 13 residues. CDR3 region: CAGSYSSGNTIYF. The CDR3 DNA is TGTGCCGGCAGTTATTCCTCTGGAAACACCATATATTTT.

This clonotype was picked up many times. The rearrangement uses TRBV2 and TRBJ1-2, with D perhaps matching TRBD1 (6 bases). The germline V gene has CDR1 SNHLY and CDR2 FYNNEI. Trimming cost V 5 bases and J 8 bases, with 9 bases left between them. The length of the CDR3 is 11 residues. The CDR3 coding sequence is TGTGCCAGCAGTTACAGGGCCGGCTACACCTTC. The encoded protein is CASSYRAGYTF. The full variable domain, with the rest looked up from reference TRBV2 and TRBJ1-2, is EPEVTQTPSHQVTQMGQEVILRCVPISNHLYFYWYRQILGQKVEFLVSFYNNEISEKSEIFDDQFSVERPDGSNFTLKIRSTKLEDSAMYFCASSYRAGYTFGSGTRLTVV.

This clonotype has ten or more counts. J is TRBJ2-1 and V is TRBV30; unclear D gene. With 0 bases removed from V and 12 bases from J, the gap between germline ends came to 9 bases. CDR1 is GTSNPN, CDR2 SVGIG, per germline (reference sequence). The CDR3 loop spans 11 amino acids. The CDR3 sequence: CAWSVVRGQFF. CDR3 bases: TGTGCCTGGAGTGTAGTCCGCGGGCAGTTCTTC.